This is a list of T cell receptor beta chains from one sample in a study of T cells in Graves' hyperthyroidism and ophthalmopathy. TCRdb ran MiXCR on the multiplex PCR reads and lists one entry per CDR3 protein. The sample lists approximately 500,000 distinct CDR3 sequences, around 45% occurring once. Sequenced sample: peripheral blood or thyroid tissue (not recorded which). These receptors were collected from a woman in her late teens or twenties with Graves' hyperthyroidism. CDR3s include the opening cysteine and the closing phenylalanine or tryptophan. The D gene is left open where the match is weak. Size values are once, few and many counts, or a class for expanded clones, and some rows have none.

TRBD1	TRBV24-1	TRBJ2-2	-	CATSEPGQGKTGELFF	TGTGCCACCAGTGAGCCGGGACAGGGGAAAACCGGGGAGCTGTTTTTT
-	TRBV4-3	TRBJ2-6	few	CASSRLGTPGANVLTF	TGCGCCAGCAGCCGGTTAGGTACCCCTGGGGCCAACGTCCTGACTTTC
-	TRBV7-9	TRBJ2-5	-	CASSPATSRAGEPQYF	TGTGCCAGTAGTCCCGCCACGTCTCGGGCAGGGGAGCCCCAGTACTTC
TRBD1	TRBV2	TRBJ1-6	-	CASRWDRVNSPLHF	TGTGCCAGCAGATGGGACAGGGTCAATTCACCCCTCCACTTT
-	TRBV14	TRBJ1-4	many	CASSPRVRNEKLFF	TGTGCCAGCAGCCCTCGGGTCAGGAATGAAAAACTGTTTTTT
-	TRBV27	TRBJ1-4	few	CASSSPMEEKLFF	TGTGCCAGCAGTTCCCCGATGGAAGAAAAACTGTTTTTT
TRBD2	TRBV20-1	TRBJ2-5	-	CSARDSGRTVETQYF	TGCAGTGCTAGAGATAGCGGGAGGACGGTAGAGACCCAGTACTTC
TRBD1	TRBV19	TRBJ1-2	-	CASSPAGTGGRRINTNYGYTF	TGTGCCAGTAGTCCGGCAGGGACAGGGGGCCGGAGGATAAATACTAACTATGGCTACACCTTC
TRBD2	TRBV20-1	TRBJ2-7	-	CSAPGTSGREQYF	TGCAGTGCTCCGGGGACTAGCGGGAGGGAGCAGTACTTC
TRBD2	TRBV20-1	TRBJ2-7	-	CSAISGRVMYEQYF	TGCAGTGCTATTAGCGGGAGGGTAATGTACGAGCAGTACTTC
TRBD1	TRBV10-3	TRBJ2-5	many	CAISAAGQGQETQYF	TGTGCCATCAGTGCCGCGGGACAGGGTCAAGAGACCCAGTACTTC
-	TRBV19	TRBJ1-5	many	CASSMMVEQPQHF	TGTGCCAGTAGTATGATGGTGGAACAGCCCCAGCATTTT
TRBD2	TRBV29-1	TRBJ2-7	-	CSLEASGKYEQYF	TGCAGCTTAGAGGCTAGCGGAAAGTACGAGCAGTACTTC
TRBD1	TRBV10-3	TRBJ2-7	-	CAIRRGTGGSGEQYF	TGTGCCATCAGACGAGGGACAGGGGGTTCCGGGGAGCAGTACTTC
-	TRBV20-1	TRBJ2-5	-	CSGLAYPQETQYF	TGCAGTGGGTTAGCGTACCCCCAAGAGACCCAGTACTTC
-	TRBV12-3/TRBV12-4	TRBJ1-3	-	CASRLSGTAVSGNTIYF	TGTGCCAGCAGGCTGTCAGGGACGGCAGTCTCTGGAAACACCATATATTTT